This TCR beta chain derives from a study of blood T cell repertoires in COVID-19. About the research overall: The United States, Italy and Spain were the sources of the acute and convalescent COVID-19 samples. The analysed material was cDNA or gDNA that came from T cells, B-cell-depleted T cells, or PBMCs.

CDR3 length: 15 residues. V shed 0 bases and J 5 bases; nucleotides not matched to a gene: 3. Germline V gene data show CDR1 as LNHDA and CDR2 as SQIVND (reference sequence). Authors' methods: Reference gene primers were amplified, and this amplification served to estimate nucleated cell counts. Sequencing was performed with immunoSEQ multiplex PCR; in TCRdb, only in-frame clones are kept and a portion is missing. V, J and clone size are those of that table, while D and trimming were read from the DNA. The sample records about 35,000 clones, 83% being singletons. The rearrangement uses TRBV19 and TRBJ2-3; 9 nucleotides line up with TRBD2. The specimen was peripheral blood. The source is a man aged 45-65 years with acute or convalescent COVID-19. This chain's CDR3 is CASSIDRGRGDTQYF. CDR3 nucleotides: TGTGCCAGTAGTATAGATCGCGGGAGGGGAGATACGCAGTATTTT.